A selection of T cell receptor beta chains follows, all from one sample in a study of regulatory T cells in long-lasting Graves disease. Using its own MiXCR run on the multiplex PCR reads, TCRdb lists one record per CDR3 protein. The sample lists some 250,000 distinct CDR3 sequences, approximately 20% seen once, with around 15% in the top ten. These data also featured in a second study, about T cells in Graves' hyperthyroidism and ophthalmopathy.

This specimen was peripheral blood mononuclear cells (PBMCs), taken at new diagnosis, from a patient treated with antithyroid drugs. The receptors come from a woman in her 30s with Graves disease. Each CDR3 is given with its conserved first and last residue. The order of the fields is V gene, clone size, J gene, D gene, CDR3 protein, CDR3 DNA. A D gene is named only where the DNA matches it firmly. Expanded clones get a size class; other rows say once, few or many, or leave the size out.

V gene: TRBV5-6; clone size: many; J gene: TRBJ2-5; D gene: .; CDR3 protein: CASSLVRGGSTQYF; CDR3 DNA: TGTGCCAGCAGCTTGGTTCGGGGAGGTTCAACCCAGTACTTC
V gene: TRBV3-1; clone size: many; J gene: TRBJ1-3; D gene: .; CDR3 protein: CASSPPALSGNTIYF; CDR3 DNA: TGTGCCAGCAGCCCCCCGGCCCTCTCTGGAAACACCATATATTTT
V gene: TRBV6-2/TRBV6-3; clone size: many; J gene: TRBJ2-7; D gene: TRBD1; CDR3 protein: CAVSPGQAYEQYF; CDR3 DNA: TGTGCCGTATCACCGGGACAGGCCTACGAGCAGTACTTC
V gene: TRBV9; clone size: many; J gene: TRBJ2-3; D gene: .; CDR3 protein: CASSSAPTDTQYF; CDR3 DNA: TGTGCCAGCAGTTCCGCGCCCACAGATACGCAGTATTTT
V gene: TRBV6-1; clone size: few; J gene: TRBJ2-5; D gene: .; CDR3 protein: CASRQQGPETQYF; CDR3 DNA: TGTGCCAGCAGGCAACAGGGACCCGAGACCCAGTACTTC
V gene: TRBV6-1; clone size: many; J gene: TRBJ1-1; D gene: .; CDR3 protein: CASSGQPNTEAFF; CDR3 DNA: TGTGCCAGCAGCGGACAGCCGAACACTGAAGCTTTCTTT
V gene: TRBV10-2; clone size: many; J gene: TRBJ1-1; D gene: .; CDR3 protein: CAAHRESGTEAFF; CDR3 DNA: TGCGCCGCCCACAGGGAGTCGGGGACTGAAGCTTTCTTT
V gene: TRBV6-1; clone size: many; J gene: TRBJ2-1; D gene: .; CDR3 protein: CASIQQAAYNEQFF; CDR3 DNA: TGTGCCAGCATCCAGCAGGCCGCATACAATGAGCAGTTCTTC
V gene: TRBV4-1; clone size: many; J gene: TRBJ2-3; D gene: .; CDR3 protein: CASSQDPVTGTDTQYF; CDR3 DNA: TGCGCCAGCAGCCAAGATCCCGTGACAGGCACAGATACGCAGTATTTT
V gene: TRBV6-2/TRBV6-3; clone size: few; J gene: TRBJ2-6; D gene: .; CDR3 protein: CASSSGHTGSGANVLTF; CDR3 DNA: TGTGCCAGCAGTTCGGGACACACAGGCTCTGGGGCCAACGTCCTGACTTTC
V gene: TRBV5-1; clone size: many; J gene: TRBJ1-1; D gene: .; CDR3 protein: CASSQGFRNTEAFF; CDR3 DNA: TGCGCCAGCAGCCAGGGGTTTCGGAACACTGAAGCTTTCTTT
V gene: TRBV14; clone size: many; J gene: TRBJ2-1; D gene: .; CDR3 protein: CASSQDVGPGVQFF; CDR3 DNA: TGTGCCAGCAGCCAAGATGTGGGGCCCGGTGTGCAGTTCTTC
V gene: TRBV5-6; clone size: many; J gene: TRBJ1-5; D gene: .; CDR3 protein: CASSRVGINQPQHF; CDR3 DNA: TGTGCCAGCAGCAGGGTCGGGATCAATCAGCCCCAGCATTTT
V gene: TRBV4-1; clone size: many; J gene: TRBJ1-1; D gene: .; CDR3 protein: CASSQGPGLLNTEAFF; CDR3 DNA: TGCGCCAGCAGCCAAGGACCAGGGTTATTGAACACTGAAGCTTTCTTT
V gene: TRBV5-1; clone size: many; J gene: TRBJ1-6; D gene: TRBD1; CDR3 protein: CASSYGTDNSPLHF; CDR3 DNA: TGCGCCAGCAGTTACGGGACAGATAATTCACCCCTCCACTTT
V gene: TRBV20-1; clone size: many; J gene: TRBJ2-5; D gene: TRBD2; CDR3 protein: CSASSASGGIQETQYF; CDR3 DNA: TGCAGTGCTAGCAGCGCTAGCGGGGGAATCCAAGAGACCCAGTACTTC
V gene: TRBV12-5; clone size: many; J gene: TRBJ2-3; D gene: .; CDR3 protein: CASGREPGQPPATDTQYF; CDR3 DNA: TGTGCTAGTGGCCGGGAACCAGGACAGCCTCCTGCCACAGATACGCAGTATTTT
V gene: TRBV9; clone size: many; J gene: TRBJ2-2; D gene: .; CDR3 protein: CASSQWTGELFF; CDR3 DNA: TGTGCCAGCAGCCAGTGGACAGGGGAGCTGTTTTTT
V gene: TRBV6-2/TRBV6-3; clone size: many; J gene: TRBJ2-3; D gene: .; CDR3 protein: CASTLKPGTDTQYF; CDR3 DNA: TGTGCCAGCACACTCAAACCCGGCACAGATACGCAGTATTTT
V gene: TRBV6-1; clone size: many; J gene: TRBJ2-7; D gene: TRBD2; CDR3 protein: CASESLGGTHEQYF; CDR3 DNA: TGTGCCAGCGAAAGTTTGGGAGGGACCCACGAGCAGTACTTC
V gene: TRBV12-3/TRBV12-4; clone size: .; J gene: TRBJ2-7; D gene: TRBD2; CDR3 protein: CASSFSGSSYEQYF; CDR3 DNA: TGTGCCAGCAGCTTTAGCGGGTCCTCCTACGAGCAGTACTTC